This T cell receptor (beta chain) is drawn from a study of T cell responses to AZD1222 COVID-19 vaccine. TCRdb's copy holds only in-frame clones and misses some; the assay was immunoSEQ multiplex PCR. The repertoire holds about 220,000 clones, roughly 91% seen once, with less than 1.2% in the top ten. A remark on this clone: Antigen unknown.

The CDR3 extends over 11 amino acids. Trimming took off 7 bases at V and 1 base at J, with 7 bases between the two ends. CDR1 is SQVTM, CDR2 ANQGSEA, per germline. Study findings and constraints: Unmutated variant regions reportedly attract nearly half of all spike-specific TCRs. Only a handful of AZD1222 recipients were seropositive at baseline. White British ancestry dominated among donors, who included more females, and clonal diversity was possibly underestimated.

This sequence was found in an adult in good health. The chain combines TRBV29-1 with TRBJ1-2, with D unclear. Specimen: peripheral blood, collected on day 0 of MenACWY control vaccination. CDR3 sequence reads: CSATVNYGYTF. The CDR3 DNA reads as TGCAGCGCGACCGTTAACTATGGCTACACCTTC.